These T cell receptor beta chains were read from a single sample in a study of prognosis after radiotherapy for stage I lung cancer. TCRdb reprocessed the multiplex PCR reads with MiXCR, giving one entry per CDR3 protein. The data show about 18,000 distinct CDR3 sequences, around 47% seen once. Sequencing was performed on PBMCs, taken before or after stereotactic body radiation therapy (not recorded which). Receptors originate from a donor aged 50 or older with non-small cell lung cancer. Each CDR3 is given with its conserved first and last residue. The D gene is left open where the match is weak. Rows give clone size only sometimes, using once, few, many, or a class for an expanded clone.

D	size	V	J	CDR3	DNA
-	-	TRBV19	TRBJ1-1	CASVDNMNTEAFF	TGTGCCAGTGTAGACAACATGAACACTGAAGCTTTCTTT
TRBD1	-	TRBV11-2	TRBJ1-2	CASSLGPQGAVYGYTF	TGTGCCAGCAGCTTAGGTCCCCAGGGGGCGGTTTATGGCTACACCTTC
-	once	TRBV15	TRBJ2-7	CATSRDPGLSYEQYF	TGTGCCACCAGCAGAGACCCGGGTTTATCCTACGAGCAGTACTTC
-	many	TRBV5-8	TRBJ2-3	CASSLGAGSTQYF	TGTGCCAGCAGCTTGGGGGCCGGGAGCACGCAGTATTTT
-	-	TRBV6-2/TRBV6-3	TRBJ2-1	CASSYSDTAPYSYNEEFF	TGTGCAAGCAGTTACTCGGACACAGCGCCCTACTCCTACAATGAGGAGTTCTTC
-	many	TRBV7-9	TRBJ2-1	CASSLSKNEQFF	TGTGCCAGCAGCTTAAGCAAGAATGAGCAGTTCTTC
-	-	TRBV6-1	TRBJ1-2	CSSGRVLSRDYCYTF	TGTTCCAGCGGCCGGGTCCTGTCGAGGGACTATTGCTACACCTTC
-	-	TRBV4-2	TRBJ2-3	CASSQENLEDTQYF	TGTGCCAGCAGCCAAGAGAATTTGGAAGATACGCAGTATTTT
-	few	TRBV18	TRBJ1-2	CASSPSDRNYGYTF	TGTGCCAGCTCACCAAGCGACAGAAACTATGGCTACACCTTC
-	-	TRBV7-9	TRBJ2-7	CASSPLYGGSYEQYF	TGTGCCAGCAGCCCTTTATATGGGGGTTCCTACGAGCAGTACTTC